Listed below are T cell receptor beta chains from one sample, sequenced in a study of blood T cell repertoires in COVID-19. Sequencing was performed with immunoSEQ multiplex PCR; in TCRdb, only in-frame clones are kept and a portion is missing. The sample lists more than 85,000 clones, about 70% occurring once. Material: peripheral blood. Every receptor here comes from a woman aged 60-75 years with acute or convalescent COVID-19. The CDR3 runs from the conserved cysteine through the conserved F or W. The D gene is left open where the match is weak. Size tells how often a clone was seen (once, few, many) or the class of an expanded clone, and some rows leave it out.

cdr3_nt cdr3_aa j_call clone_size d_call v_call cdr3_length
TGTGCCAGCTCACCTCAGCAGGGGGCCGTAGGGGAGCAGTACTTC CASSPQQGAVGEQYF TRBJ2-7 . TRBD1 TRBV18 15
TGTGCCAGCAGCAAGACAGTGAACACTGAAGCTTTCTTT CASSKTVNTEAFF TRBJ1-1 . . TRBV14 13
TGTGCCAGCAGCTTAGAGAGATACACCGGGGAGCTGTTTTTT CASSLERYTGELFF TRBJ2-2 . . TRBV11-2 14
TGTGCCAGCAGCTTGGGTCCATCCAGTAACACCGGGGAGCTGTTTTTT CASSLGPSSNTGELFF TRBJ2-2 . . TRBV5-4 16
TGTGCCAGTAGTCCCCGCGACGGGATCGACTATGGCTACACCTTC CASSPRDGIDYGYTF TRBJ1-2 . . TRBV19 15
TGTGCCAGTAGTTCCCGTCTGCGTACGGTGTTTTTT CASSSRLRTVFF TRBJ1-4 . . TRBV19 12
TGTGCCATCAGTGAGGATAGGCCGGGGTACAATCAGCCCCAGCATTTT CAISEDRPGYNQPQHF TRBJ1-5 few . TRBV10-3 16
TGTGCCAGCAGCGTAGCGGGGGGCAAGGCCGGGGAGCTGTTTTTT CASSVAGGKAGELFF TRBJ2-2 . . TRBV9 15
TGCGCCAGCAGCTCAAACACTGAAGCTTTCTTT CASSSNTEAFF TRBJ1-1 . . TRBV5-1 11
TGTGCCAGCAGTGACGGCGGGGTAGTCGGCAATCAGCCCCAGCATTTT CASSDGGVVGNQPQHF TRBJ1-5 once . TRBV6-1 16
TGCGCCAGCAGCCAAGAGTGGCAGGGCATTCAGTACTTC CASSQEWQGIQYF TRBJ2-4 . . TRBV4-1 13
TGTGCCAGTAGTAGCGGACAGGGGATTTATGGCTACACCTTC CASSSGQGIYGYTF TRBJ1-2 . TRBD1 TRBV19 14
TGTGCCAGCAGCTTACAGGGAATTGGGGCAGATACGCAGTATTTT CASSLQGIGADTQYF TRBJ2-3 . . TRBV7-9 15
TGTGCCAGCAGTTTAACAGGGAGTAATCGCTACACCTTC CASSLTGSNRYTF TRBJ1-2 . . TRBV28 13
TGTGCCAGTAGTGGACAGGGGAATTCACCCCTCCACTTT CASSGQGNSPLHF TRBJ1-6 . TRBD1 TRBV19 13
TGTGCCAGCAGCCAAGTCGCAGGGGGCGGGACTGAAGCTTTCTTT CASSQVAGGGTEAFF TRBJ1-1 . TRBD1 TRBV3-1/TRBV3-2 15
TGTGCCAGCAGTTACCGAACAGAAACTGAAAAACTGTTTTTT CASSYRTETEKLFF TRBJ1-4 few . TRBV6-2/TRBV6-3 14
TGTGCCAGCAGCTTAGAGGGTAGAGGTAATACACCCCTCCACTTT CASSLEGRGNTPLHF TRBJ1-6 few . TRBV11-2 15
TGTGCCAGCAGCTTAGAACCAGGGGGGTTGGGTCAGTACTTC CASSLEPGGLGQYF TRBJ2-7 . . TRBV7-2 14
TGTGCCAGCAGCTTAGGGGGAGGCGAGCCCCAGCATTTT CASSLGGGEPQHF TRBJ1-5 once . TRBV11-1 13
TGTGCCAGCAGTGATGGACAGGGGATCTATGGCTACACCTTC CASSDGQGIYGYTF TRBJ1-2 once TRBD1 TRBV6-1 14
TGTGCCAGCAGTTTATGGCAGGGGAACTATGGCTACACCTTC CASSLWQGNYGYTF TRBJ1-2 . . TRBV28 14
TGTGCCAGCAGCTGGACTAGCGGGGGCGCAGATACGCAGTATTTT CASSWTSGGADTQYF TRBJ2-3 once TRBD2 TRBV2 15
TGTGCCAGCAGTGTAATCGGACAGAACTATGGCTACACCTTC CASSVIGQNYGYTF TRBJ1-2 . . TRBV28 14
TGTGCCAGCAGTGAGGGACAGGGGGTTGGTCAGCCCCAGCATTTT CASSEGQGVGQPQHF TRBJ1-5 . TRBD1 TRBV2 15
TGTGCCAGTAGTCTCGCTAGCGGGGGCGAGACCCAGTACTTC CASSLASGGETQYF TRBJ2-5 . TRBD2 TRBV19 14
TGTGCCAGCCTTGCATCAGGGTGGGAAAAGCAGTTCTTC CASLASGWEKQFF TRBJ2-1 . . TRBV12-3/TRBV12-4 13
TGTGCTAGTGGTTCAGGGCTCGAAGGGGGCTACACCTTC CASGSGLEGGYTF TRBJ1-2 . . TRBV12-5 13
TGTGCCAGCAGTTTGCCGGTACAGGGGGCTGGCGGGGAGCTGTTTTTT CASSLPVQGAGGELFF TRBJ2-2 once TRBD1 TRBV28 16
TGTGCCAGCAGCTTAGTACAGGCCCGCGCGGGAGGGGAGCTGTTTTTT CASSLVQARAGGELFF TRBJ2-2 few . TRBV11-2 16
TGTGCCAGCAGCTTTCGCGCCGGGAACACTGAAGCTTTCTTT CASSFRAGNTEAFF TRBJ1-1 . . TRBV7-3 14
TGTGCCAGCAGGCGGGACGGTAACACTGAAGCTTTCTTT CASRRDGNTEAFF TRBJ1-1 . . TRBV6-5 13
TGTGCCAGCAGTGGGGAGGGGCAGGGCAATCAGCCCCAGCATTTT CASSGEGQGNQPQHF TRBJ1-5 . . TRBV2 15
TGTGCCAGTAGCCGGGACAGGAATTCACCCCTCCACTTT CASSRDRNSPLHF TRBJ1-6 . TRBD1 TRBV19 13
TGTGCCAGCAGCTTGGGCCAGGGGCACACCGGGGAGCTGTTTTTT CASSLGQGHTGELFF TRBJ2-2 few . TRBV5-4 15